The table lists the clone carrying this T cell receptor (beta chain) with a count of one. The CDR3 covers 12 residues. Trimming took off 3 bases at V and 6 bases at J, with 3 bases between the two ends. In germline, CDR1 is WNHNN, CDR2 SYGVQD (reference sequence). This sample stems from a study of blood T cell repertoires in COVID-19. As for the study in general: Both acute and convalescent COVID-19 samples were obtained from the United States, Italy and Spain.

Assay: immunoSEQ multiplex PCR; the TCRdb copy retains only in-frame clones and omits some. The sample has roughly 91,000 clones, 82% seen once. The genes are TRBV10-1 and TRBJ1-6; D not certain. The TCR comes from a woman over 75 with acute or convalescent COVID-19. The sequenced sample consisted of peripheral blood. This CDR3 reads CASSDSNSPLHF. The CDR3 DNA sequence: TGCGCCAGCAGTGACAGTAATTCACCCCTCCACTTT.